This T cell receptor beta chain appears in the sequencing data of a study of blood T cell repertoires in COVID-19. The wider study: The study drew acute and convalescent COVID-19 samples from the United States, Italy and Spain.

Cohort 3 donors were reported recovered after two negative PCRs, clearance, or symptom resolution. Produced via immunoSEQ multiplex PCR; TCRdb's table is partial and in-frame only. The sample records fewer than 200,000 clones, around 80% being singletons. The ends lost 1 base at V and 13 bases at J; junction bases unmatched: 16. Germline CDR1 reads SGHDN; CDR2 reads FVKESK. This CDR3 has 16 amino acids. The table lists this clone with a count of one. The sequence was obtained from a man aged 50 to 60 who had recovered from COVID-19. The chain links TRBV14 to TRBJ2-1; 7 nucleotides match TRBD1. The sequenced sample was PBMCs or T cells enriched from blood (not recorded which). The DNA of the CDR3 is TGTGCCAGCAGCCAAGTTGGTACAGGGGCGAAACAGCTCCAGTTCTTC. Its translation is CASSQVGTGAKQLQFF.